This entry lists 3 T cell receptor beta chains sequenced from one sample in a study of cytomegalovirus exposure and HLA in healthy donors. The PCR contained 60 Vbeta and 13 Jbeta primers. Sequencing was performed with immunoSEQ multiplex PCR; in TCRdb, only in-frame clones are kept and a portion is missing. The sample comprises 55,000 to 70,000 clones, about 69% of which are singletons, and approximately 5% rests with the top ten. Sequenced sample: PBMCs. These receptors were obtained from a woman aged 25 to 39 in good health and CMV-seronegative.

In regard to this clone: A read error may account for a junction end that differs from germline. The chain recombines TRBV6-5 with TRBJ2-7, with TRBD2 identical over 9 bases. There are 14 residues in the CDR3. The germline V gene encodes CDR1 MNHEY and CDR2 SVGAGI. The CDR3 sequence: CASTVGTSSNEQYF. The DNA of the CDR3 is TGTGCCAGCACCGTCGGGACTAGCTCCAACGAGCAGTACTTC.

The gene calls are TRBV6-1 and TRBJ2-3, with TRBD1 as a possible D gene (6 bases). The V and J ends lost 4 bases and 3 bases respectively, with 17 bases between them. The CDR3 length is 16 residues. CDR1 MNHNS and CDR2 SASEGT come from the germline V gene. CDR3 sequence (DNA): TGTGCCAGCAGTGCCCAGGGGAACGCCCGTACAGATACGCAGTATTTT. Amino acid sequence: CASSAQGNARTDTQYF.

The gene calls are TRBV27 and TRBJ1-1; the D is unclear. From germline, CDR1 is MNHEY and CDR2 SMNVEV (reference sequence). Trimming took 3 bases from V and 0 from J, leaving 5 bases between them. CDR3 length: 13 residues. CDR3 in DNA: TGTGCCAGCAGTTTTTCGGTGAACACTGAAGCTTTCTTT. This translates into CASSFSVNTEAFF.